This TCR beta chain was recorded in a study of Tregs in tolerant kidney transplant recipients (dated by TCRdb to between 2018 and 2021). Broadly, across the study: The study applied TCRbeta sequencing to find donor-specific regulatory T cells before combined kidney and bone marrow transplantation and then followed those same cells after transplant. What the authors observed across the whole study: Because only a small number of patients were included, the study had limitations, and the results will need to be validated in larger populations as well as under other immunosuppression protocols. PCR primers changed over time for some patients, so nucleotide-level comparison across those patients' samples was not possible. In tolerant patients, donor-specific Tregs expanded more than Tregs overall, which suggests antigen-driven rather than nonspecific expansion. The most biologically relevant and donor-specific TCRbeta repertoire appeared to be identified by expanding Tregs with activated donor B cells. Biological reproducibility was not examined directly, but technical replication error appeared to be minimal.

For TCRbeta CDR3 sequencing, genomic DNA was extracted from sorted cells using the QIAGEN DNeasy Blood and Tissue Kit. High-throughput TCRbeta CDR3 sequencing was carried out commercially through immunoSEQ, with PCR amplification with bias correction and internal controls included. The published analysis was carried out like this. A unique productive TCRbeta sequence was defined by the CDR3 nucleotide sequence when primers matched, and otherwise by the CDR3 amino acid sequence together with the Vbeta and Jbeta genes. As a correction for sorting error, sequences shared between sorted populations at a frequency ratio of 2:1 or less were discarded, and the remaining shared sequences were assigned to the higher population. Sequences were defined as donor-reactive when expanded at least 5-fold in CFSE-low cells versus unstimulated cells and present at a frequency of at least 0.01% in CFSE-low cells. Jensen-Shannon divergence calculated on the top 100 TCRbeta sequences ranked by frequency was used to measure repertoire divergence. For any sample with multiple sequencing runs, sorting error was corrected in each run separately before the runs were pooled. TCRdb stores this immuneACCESS table with in-frame sequences only. Part of the clones is absent; in the studies checked, under half of the shortfall reflects unresolved V genes, and no reason is known for the rest. That table gives V, J and clone size, and the DNA gave D and trimming. The sample has tens of thousands of clones on record, 93% of them singletons. About 1.5% of the sample is held by the ten biggest clonotypes.

Transplants used related donors with nonmyeloablative bone marrow transplantation; mixed chimerism was transient in the human trials. Thawed PBMCs were FACS-sorted into unstimulated Tregs (CD4+CD25+CD127-), CD4+ non-Tregs (CD4+CD25-), CD4 cells and CD8 cells. Patients were a few combined kidney and bone marrow transplant recipients from the ITN036ST trial, and only these trial subjects had samples available. Healthy control blood was processed by Ficoll density gradient to PBMCs and cryopreserved; patient PBMCs were collected before and after transplant. Including the terminal cysteine and phenylalanine, the CDR3 comprises 17 residues. The only DNA kept is the CDR3, 51 bases in frame from the first base. CDR1 and CDR2, per the germline V gene, are SGHDT and YYEEEE. Relative to germline, V is missing 0 bases and J is missing 7 bases, with 10 bases of the junction outside any gene match. Concerning this clone itself: Its antigen is currently not known. Base qualities are not provided; no much larger clone lies one nucleotide away.

The sample here was CD4+ T cells from blood (PBMCs), taken 12 months after the transplant. Recombination linked TRBV5-6 to TRBJ1-6; 7 central nucleotides agree with TRBD1. The TCR sequence derives from a human patient who received a combined kidney and bone marrow transplant. Because of the transplant, the T cells may be the graft donor's rather than the patient's own. CDR3 region: CASSLVQGGRRNSPLHF. The DNA sequence is given as TGTGCCAGCAGCTTGGTCCAGGGGGGAAGGAGAAATTCACCCCTCCACTTT.